This TCR beta chain was sequenced during a study of shared clonotypes between healthy human individuals. Study summary: Donors had three CD4 naive, three CD4 memory, two CD8 naive and one CD8 memory plate apiece.

Study-level results: Rarefaction curves obtained for sorted subsets showed sequencing incomplete despite large depth. Blood was the only sampled material, and tissue repertoires likely differ. Relative to clonotypes present in all four donors, those not shared had lower generation probabilities.

Sequencing used immunoSEQ multiplex PCR; TCRdb keeps in-frame clones, though not all of them. The sample lists approximately 530,000 clones, 95% to 97% seen once, with around 0.066% in the top ten. CDR1 and CDR2 (germline): MGHDK, SYGVNS. This CDR3 spans 18 amino acids. The V gene lost 6 bases and the J gene lost 0 bases, with 18 bases spanning the gap. Turning to this clone: The antigen remains undetermined.

This chain uses TRBV25-1 with TRBJ2-6; D is perhaps TRBD1 (5 bases). Sequencing used naive CD4+ T cells sorted from blood. Indicated subset: CD45RA+ positively selected. This TCR derives from a woman in her twenties or thirties in good health. The CDR3 loop reads CASSPPQGSLSGANVLTF. CDR3 nucleotides: TGTGCCAGCAGCCCCCCCCAGGGATCCCTCTCTGGGGCCAACGTCCTGACTTTC.